This T cell receptor beta chain was captured by sequencing in a study of blood T cells in healthy people across ages. Whole-study results and caveats: It was not known whether donors were CMV positive (a possible confounder of expanded clonotype changes).

The germline V gene has CDR1 SGHTA and CDR2 FQGNSA. This CDR3 contains 13 residues. Primed by a sample-barcoded 5' primer and a J-beta primer mix, a second PCR proceeded for about 6 to 11 cycles. One entry per CDR3 protein, called by TCRdb with MiXCR from the 5' RACE reads. The table includes fewer than 1,000,000 distinct CDR3 sequences, around half detected once. About this clonotype: The antigen is not known.

Sequenced material: blood. The V gene is TRBV7-2, the J gene TRBJ2-5, with D possibly TRBD2 on 5 matching bases. Judging by the DNA end, TRBJ2-7 fits better; the J call may be wrong. The receptor was isolated from a man at least 80 years old in good health. CDR3 amino acids: CASSEVWVGEQYF. CDR3 in DNA: TGTGCCAGCTCGGAGGTTTGGGTTGGCGAGCAGTACTTC.